One sample yielded the 24 T cell receptor beta chains listed below, sequenced in a study of radiotherapy plus CTLA-4 blockade in lung cancer (dated by TCRdb to 2016 to 2019). The library was prepared using the immunoSEQ multiplex PCR assay. What TCRdb holds here is the immuneACCESS table cut down to in-frame rearrangements. Part of the clones is not present; checked against another copy, under half of the missing clones reflect an unresolved V gene, and the others are unexplained. The sample table lists about 97,000 clones, approximately 72% of them with a count of one. The biggest ten clones account for around 2.7% of the sample. Sample: peripheral blood, taken from a patient treated with radiotherapy plus ipilimumab. Receptors were obtained from a human donor with non-small cell lung cancer who had a partial response to radiotherapy plus ipilimumab. Some clones in this sample may be carry-over from other donors' samples.

J is TRBJ2-3 and V is TRBV5-1, with 9 bases aligning to TRBD1. The CDR3 spans 17 residues. Germline lookup yields CDR1 SGHRS and CDR2 YFSETQ. J gave up 3 bases and V 4 bases, and 12 bases lay outside the gene matches. CDR3 protein: CASSHTGTGRATDTQYF. DNA of the CDR3: TGCGCCAGCAGCCACACCGGGACAGGGAGAGCTACAGATACGCAGTATTTT.

The rearrangement links TRBV5-4 to TRBJ2-7; a possible D gene is TRBD2 (6 bases). This CDR3 has 13 amino acids. V lost 2 bases to trimming and J lost 5 bases, with 11 bases between them. The germline V gene encodes CDR1 SGHNT and CDR2 YYREEE (reference sequence). Here the CDR3 DNA reads TGTGCCAGCAGCTTAATCGGCGGGGACGAGCAGTACTTC. It yields the protein CASSLIGGDEQYF.

As DNA, the CDR3 is TGTGCCATCAGAACCCCCAGTCCCATGAACACTGAAGCTTTCTTT. Its protein is CAIRTPSPMNTEAFF. This chain links TRBV10-3 with TRBJ1-1; D gene unclear. The CDR3 totals 15 residues. V lost 6 bases to trimming and J lost 0 bases, with 14 bases between them. CDR1 and CDR2 (germline): ENHRY, SYGVKD.

The chain links TRBV19 to TRBJ1-1; 7 bases line up with TRBD1. The J segment lost 0 bases and the V segment lost 6 bases, leaving 10 bases of the junction unmatched. The CDR3 is 16 residues long. From germline, CDR1 is LNHDA and CDR2 SQIVND (reference sequence). As DNA, the CDR3 is TGTGCCAGTAGGTCGTTGCCGGGACAGATGAACACTGAAGCTTTCTTT. The encoded protein is CASRSLPGQMNTEAFF.

The chain uses TRBV29-1 and TRBJ2-7; 8 bases map to TRBD1. V trimming: 7 bases; J trimming: 0 bases; junction bases outside the gene matches: 5. The CDR3 runs 13 residues. Germline V gene data show CDR1 as SQVTM and CDR2 as ANQGSEA. CDR3 nucleotides: TGCAGCGCTGCTACAGGGGGCTCCTACGAGCAGTACTTC. Translated: CSAATGGSYEQYF.

The V call is TRBV28, the J call TRBJ1-4, with a tentative D call TRBD1 (5 bases). CDR1 and CDR2 (germline): MDHEN, SYDVKM. V lost 9 bases to trimming and J lost 0 bases, with 14 bases between them. CDR3 length: 15 residues. CDR3 coding DNA: TGTGCCAGAGGCACAGGAAAAACAACTAATGAAAAACTGTTTTTT. It translates to CARGTGKTTNEKLFF. The full variable domain, its missing parts supplied by reference TRBV28 and TRBJ1-4, is DVKVTQSSRYLVKRTGEKVFLECVQDMDHENMFWYRQDPGLGLRLIYFSYDVKMKEKGDIPEGYSVSREKKERFSLILESASTNQTSMYLCARGTGKTTNEKLFFGSGTQLSVL.

The chain couples TRBV27 to TRBJ2-7; TRBD1 matches at 8 bases. V dropped 3 bases and J dropped 7; count of bases not matched to a gene: 11. The CDR3 is 15 residues long. Looked up from germline, CDR1 is MNHEY and CDR2 is SMNVEV (reference sequence). The CDR3 reads CASSFSTGGTMEQYF. CDR3 bases: TGTGCCAGCAGTTTTAGTACAGGGGGTACAATGGAGCAGTACTTC.

This clone was seen a few times. The chain recombines TRBV6-1 with TRBJ1-5; tentatively, D is TRBD1 (6 bases). Germline-derived CDR1 and CDR2 are MNHNS and SASEGT. The CDR3 spans 15 residues. V dropped 1 base and J dropped 10 bases, with 17 bases sitting between them. The CDR3 loop is CASSEGWGTGKPQHF. The CDR3, as DNA: TGTGCCAGCAGTGAAGGTTGGGGCACAGGGAAACCCCAGCATTTT.

This chain links TRBV5-1 with TRBJ2-4; 7 bases map to TRBD1. Per germline, CDR1 SGHRS and CDR2 YFSETQ. This CDR3 contains 14 residues. V lost 4 bases to trimming and J lost 5 bases; unmatched junction nucleotides: 6. The CDR3 reads CASSLPGQQNIQYF. CDR3 sequence (DNA): TGCGCCAGCAGCCTTCCGGGACAGCAAAACATTCAGTACTTC.

The CDR3 reads CASSLTNRGSYNSPLHF. The DNA for the CDR3 is TGCGCCAGCAGCTTGACTAACAGGGGCTCCTATAATTCACCCCTCCACTTT. This chain joins TRBV5-1 and TRBJ1-6, with 7 bases that match TRBD1. V gave up 1 base and J gave up 0 bases; unmatched junction bases: 4. CDR3 length: 17 amino acids. The germline gives CDR1 SGHRS, CDR2 YFSETQ.

This chain links TRBV7-2 with TRBJ2-3, with 9 bases aligning to TRBD1. V shed 3 bases, J shed 4 bases, and the junction held 14 bases outside the gene matches. Germline V lookup: CDR1 SGHTA, CDR2 FQGNSA. The CDR3 sequence is 18 residues long. In DNA, the CDR3 is TGTGCCAGCAGCTTCCAATCTCCCGGGACAGGGTTGGCAGATACGCAGTATTTT. It specifies CASSFQSPGTGLADTQYF.

This chain joins TRBV2 and TRBJ2-7; the D gene is possibly TRBD1 (6 bases). Deletions cut 6 bases from V and 0 bases from J, with 12 bases between. CDR3 size: 14 residues. Germline V gene data show CDR1 as SNHLY and CDR2 as FYNNEI. The CDR3 loop is CASRWDTSSYEQYF. The CDR3 nucleotides are TGTGCCAGCAGATGGGACACCAGCTCCTACGAGCAGTACTTC.

With regard to this clone: The same CDR3 is also encoded by other DNA sequences in this sample. The rearrangement uses TRBV18 and TRBJ1-1; D is ambiguous. The CDR3 totals 13 residues. Germline V gene lookup returns CDR1 KGHSH and CDR2 LQKENI. V lost 0 bases to trimming and J lost 5 bases, with 7 bases between them. The CDR3 DNA is TGTGCCAGCTCACCACCTTCCAGAACTGAAGCTTTCTTT. Translating gives CASSPPSRTEAFF.

The chain carries TRBV7-2 and TRBJ2-3, with 10 bases lining up with TRBD2. CDR3 length: 16 amino acids. Per the germline V gene, CDR1 is SGHTA and CDR2 is FQGNSA. Trimming took 5 bases from V and 6 from J; bases not matched to a gene: 11. As DNA, the CDR3 is TGTGCCAGCAGCGGGGGACTAGCGACGCGTGGGGATACGCAGTATTTT. Amino acids: CASSGGLATRGDTQYF.

The V and J genes are TRBV19 and TRBJ1-5; the D gene is possibly TRBD1 (6 bases). The CDR3 consists of 13 residues. V was trimmed by 6 bases and J by 4 bases, leaving 10 bases between them. CDR1 is LNHDA, CDR2 SQIVND, per germline (reference sequence). CDR3 DNA sequence: TGTGCCAGTAGGCAGACAGGAAATCAGCCCCAGCATTTT. Translated: CASRQTGNQPQHF. Variable domain in full (rest from reference TRBV19 and TRBJ1-5): DGGITQSPKYLFRKEGQNVTLSCEQNLNHDAMYWYRQDPGQGLRLIYYSQIVNDFQKGDIAEGYSVSREKKESFPLTVTSAQKNPTAFYLCASRQTGNQPQHFGDGTRLSIL.

The V and J genes are TRBV6-5 and TRBJ2-5, with a tentative D call TRBD2 (5 bases). This CDR3 spans 14 amino acids. V lost 4 bases to trimming and J lost 7 bases, with 16 bases between them. The germline CDR1 and CDR2 sequences are MNHEY and SVGAGI. CDR3 residues: CASSSSRSEGTQYF. The CDR3, as DNA: TGTGCCAGCAGTTCTTCCAGATCAGAGGGGACCCAGTACTTC.

This clone was detected a few times. This chain's CDR3 is CASSSLGGRTYNEQFF. The DNA of the CDR3 is TGTGCCAGCAGCTCCCTGGGAGGGAGGACCTACAATGAGCAGTTCTTC. The chain employs TRBV13 and TRBJ2-1, with 7 positions matching TRBD2. The CDR3 runs to 16 residues. Germline CDR1 PRHDT, CDR2 FYEKMQ (reference sequence). V lost 4 bases, J lost 2 bases, and 8 bases stayed unmatched.

CDR3 in DNA: TGTGCCAGCAGCTTGGCCGCGATTAGACAGGGCCCCCACGAGCAGTACTTC. Its translation is CASSLAAIRQGPHEQYF. This chain joins TRBV5-5 and TRBJ2-7; TRBD1 agrees at 7 bases. CDR1 and CDR2 (germline): SGHKS, YYEKEE (reference sequence). V shed 0 bases, J shed 5 bases, and the junction held 14 bases outside the gene matches. CDR3 length: 17 amino acids.

V is TRBV30 and J is TRBJ2-1, with 7 positions matching TRBD2. The germline V gene has CDR1 GTSNPN and CDR2 SVGIG (reference sequence). The CDR3 covers 13 residues. The ends lost 8 bases at V and 7 bases at J; junction bases unmatched: 11. CDR3 sequence: CAAFRTSRNEQFF. CDR3 bases: TGTGCCGCCTTCCGGACTAGTAGGAATGAGCAGTTCTTC. The whole variable domain, filled in from reference TRBV30 and TRBJ2-1, reads SQTIHQWPATLVQPVGSPLSLECTVEGTSNPNLYWYRQAAGRGLQLLFYSVGIGQISSEVPQNLSASRPQDRQFILSSKKLLLSDSGFYLCAAFRTSRNEQFFGPGTRLTVL.

The CDR3 protein is CASRSIPTTSREQYF. For the CDR3, the DNA is TGTGCCAGCAGATCCATCCCGACAACCTCGCGCGAGCAGTACTTC. The chain uses TRBV7-8 and TRBJ2-5; D not resolved. The J call is doubtful: the DNA matches TRBJ2-7 better. This CDR3 comprises 15 residues. The germline V gene has CDR1 SGHVS and CDR2 FQNEAQ.

This chain uses TRBV2 with TRBJ2-7, with 8 nucleotides matching TRBD2. Germline loops: CDR1 SNHLY, CDR2 FYNNEI. The CDR3 has 14 amino acids. J was trimmed by 4 bases and V by 7 bases; bases with no gene match: 9. CDR3 sequence reads: CASTLERERYEQYF. The CDR3 region has the DNA TGTGCCAGCACCTTGGAGCGGGAGAGGTACGAGCAGTACTTC.

CDR3 sequence: CASSWRQENQPQHF. The CDR3 nucleotides are TGTGCCAGTAGTTGGAGGCAGGAGAATCAGCCCCAGCATTTT. The V gene is TRBV19, the J gene TRBJ1-5; no reliable D call. Per the germline V gene, CDR1 is LNHDA and CDR2 is SQIVND (reference sequence). This CDR3 has 14 residues. V lost 5 bases, J lost 4 bases, and 12 bases lay in between.

This clone was counted a single time. The rearrangement uses TRBV5-1 and TRBJ2-7; TRBD1 agrees at 10 bases. The CDR3 length is 13 residues. The J segment lost 6 bases and the V segment lost 0 bases, leaving 0 bases of the junction unmatched. Germline lookup yields CDR1 SGHRS and CDR2 YFSETQ. This chain's CDR3 is CASSLGTGGEQYF. The CDR3 nucleotides read TGCGCCAGCAGCTTGGGGACAGGGGGCGAGCAGTACTTC.

CDR3 in DNA: TGTGCCAGCAGCTTAAGAGCGGTCTACGAGCAGTACTTC. As protein: CASSLRAVYEQYF. The chain has TRBV7-2 and TRBJ2-7; possible D gene TRBD2, 5 bases. This CDR3 comprises 13 residues. Germline CDR1 is SGHTA and CDR2 is FQGNSA. Trimming cost V 2 bases and J 3 bases, with 8 bases left between them.